This note documents a single TCR beta chain sequence. The sample comes from a study of cytomegalovirus exposure and HLA in healthy donors. The assay was immunoSEQ multiplex PCR, and TCRdb's table has in-frame clones only and misses some. The sample contains 110,000 or so clones, about 82% of which appear only once. V shed 7 bases and J shed 0 bases, with 12 bases lying between them. Germline values: CDR1 LNHDA, CDR2 SQIVND (reference sequence). This CDR3 is 15 amino acids long. Donors came from a validation cohort of some 110 subjects, distinct from the first 666-subject cohort. This TCR was recovered from a man younger than 30 in good health and CMV-seronegative. The source material was PBMCs. This rearrangement joins TRBV19 to TRBJ1-4; D uncertain. CDR3 residues: CASIAGRATNEKLFF. CDR3 sequence (DNA): TGTGCCAGTATCGCGGGGAGGGCAACTAATGAAAAACTGTTTTTT.